This is a list of T cell receptor beta chains from one sample in a study of T cells in Graves' hyperthyroidism and ophthalmopathy. In TCRdb, the multiplex PCR reads were re-called with MiXCR into one record per CDR3 protein. The repertoire includes 280,000 or so distinct CDR3 sequences, roughly 15% of them detected once, and 30% sits in the top ten. The sample taken for sequencing was blood. The source is a woman in her forties or fifties with Graves' hyperthyroidism that later progressed to Graves' ophthalmopathy. Each CDR3 is given with its conserved first and last residue. Each record gives: clone size, J gene, V gene, D gene, CDR3 protein, CDR3 DNA. A D gene is named only where the DNA matches it firmly. Not every row has a clone size; where given, it reads once, few, many or a size class.

few	TRBJ2-3	TRBV29-1	-	CSGTRKAAVDTQYF	TGCAGCGGGACCAGGAAAGCGGCTGTTGATACGCAGTATTTT
-	TRBJ2-7	TRBV10-3	TRBD2	CAISESRLAGGQQYF	TGTGCCATCAGTGAGTCGAGACTAGCGGGAGGCCAGCAGTACTTC
many	TRBJ1-6	TRBV28	TRBD1	CASSLNRGGSPLHF	TGTGCCAGCAGTTTAAACAGGGGGGGATCACCCCTCCACTTT
many	TRBJ2-1	TRBV28	-	CASSSPSTPRTGFF	TGTGCCAGCAGTTCCCCGAGCACACCCCGAACGGGGTTCTTC
many	TRBJ2-7	TRBV28	-	CASSLFPRDLYLYEQYF	TGTGCCAGCAGTTTATTCCCCCGGGACTTATATCTCTACGAGCAGTACTTC
-	TRBJ2-2	TRBV6-1	-	CASSSGHTGELFF	TGTGCCAGCAGTTCGGGCCACACCGGGGAGCTGTTTTTT
many	TRBJ2-3	TRBV2	-	CASYAADSTDTQYF	TGTGCCAGCTATGCAGCGGATAGCACAGATACGCAGTATTTT
-	TRBJ1-4	TRBV29-1	-	CSVEEVRQGGEKLFF	TGCAGCGTTGAAGAAGTGAGGCAGGGCGGTGAAAAACTGTTTTTT
few	TRBJ2-2	TRBV20-1	TRBD2	CSARDESGGNTGELFF	TGCAGTGCTAGAGATGAGAGCGGGGGTAACACCGGGGAGCTGTTTTTT
many	TRBJ2-7	TRBV6-1	-	CASSKQNEQYF	TGTGCCAGCAGTAAACAGAACGAGCAGTACTTC
few	TRBJ1-2	TRBV5-6	TRBD1	CASSLTATAGGYGYTF	TGTGCCAGCAGCTTGACGGCAACCGCAGGGGGCTATGGCTACACCTTC
many	TRBJ2-5	TRBV11-2	TRBD1	CASSLAFKQGWKTQYF	TGTGCCAGCAGCTTAGCATTTAAACAGGGGTGGAAGACCCAGTACTTC
many	TRBJ2-1	TRBV24-1	-	CATSDFTPDEQFF	TGTGCCACCAGTGATTTTACCCCTGATGAGCAGTTCTTC
few	TRBJ1-6	TRBV30	TRBD1	CAWTVTRTGSKRGYNSPLHF	TGTGCCTGGACGGTTACCCGGACAGGGAGTAAAAGAGGGTATAATTCACCCCTCCACTTT
many	TRBJ1-1	TRBV5-1	-	CASSRGLLMNTETFF	TGCGCCAGCAGTAGGGGACTCCTAATGAACACTGAAACTTTCTTT
many	TRBJ2-5	TRBV10-3	TRBD2	CATSTGTSVETQYF	TGTGCCACATCCACCGGGACTAGCGTAGAGACCCAGTACTTC
-	TRBJ2-7	TRBV5-1	TRBD1	CASSYLGQPLYEQYF	TGCGCCAGCAGCTATCTGGGACAGCCGCTCTACGAGCAGTACTTC
many	TRBJ1-5	TRBV28	-	CASRSVIPQHF	TGTGCCAGCAGAAGTGTGATCCCCCAGCATTTT
many	TRBJ2-7	TRBV7-8	-	CASSSEGQARASEQYF	TGTGCCAGCAGCTCCGAGGGGCAGGCGAGGGCAAGCGAGCAGTACTTC
many	TRBJ2-1	TRBV3-1	TRBD1	CASSQIRGRYNEQFF	TGTGCCAGCAGCCAAATCAGGGGGAGATACAATGAGCAGTTCTTC
many	TRBJ2-3	TRBV5-4	TRBD1	CASIQDRGADTQYF	TGTGCCAGCATCCAGGACAGGGGGGCAGATACGCAGTATTTT
many	TRBJ2-7	TRBV20-1	TRBD2	CSASAGGRAGEQYF	TGCAGTGCCTCAGCCGGCGGGAGGGCGGGGGAGCAGTACTTC
many	TRBJ1-5	TRBV27	-	CASSHPINQPQHF	TGTGCCAGCAGTCATCCTATCAATCAGCCCCAGCATTTT
many	TRBJ1-1	TRBV3-1	-	CASSQGYTEAFF	TGTGCCAGCAGCCAAGGATATACTGAAGCTTTCTTT
-	TRBJ1-5	TRBV6-1	-	CASSKGSPNQPQHF	TGTGCCAGCAGCAAAGGGTCCCCGAACCAGCCCCAGCATTTT
-	TRBJ2-7	TRBV7-2	TRBD2	CASSLHRELAEYEQYF	TGTGCCAGCAGCCTCCACCGGGAACTAGCGGAATACGAGCAGTACTTC
many	TRBJ1-6	TRBV18	TRBD1	CASSLIGQGKNSPLHF	TGTGCCAGCTCATTAATAGGACAGGGAAAAAATTCACCCCTCCACTTT
-	TRBJ2-2	TRBV7-3	-	CASSPNREIGELFF	TGTGCCAGCAGTCCAAATCGGGAGATCGGGGAGCTGTTTTTT
many	TRBJ2-3	TRBV28	TRBD2	CASSQTRTSADTQYF	TGTGCCAGCAGCCAAACACGTACTAGCGCCGATACGCAGTATTTT
few	TRBJ1-1	TRBV10-3	TRBD1	CAISERWTGGEEGTEAFF	TGTGCCATCAGTGAGCGATGGACAGGGGGCGAAGAGGGCACTGAAGCTTTCTTT
many	TRBJ2-7	TRBV27	-	CASSGLTTDRSYEQYF	TGTGCCAGCAGTGGGTTAACTACGGATAGATCCTACGAGCAGTACTTC
many	TRBJ2-3	TRBV20-1	-	CSATMGAGSTDTQYF	TGCAGTGCTACCATGGGGGCAGGGAGCACAGATACGCAGTATTTT
few	TRBJ2-3	TRBV5-8	-	CASSRTGASTDTQYF	TGTGCCAGCAGCCGGACGGGAGCTAGCACAGATACGCAGTATTTT
many	TRBJ1-1	TRBV12-3/TRBV12-4	-	CASSSRTLYTEAFF	TGTGCCAGCAGTTCGCGGACACTCTACACTGAAGCTTTCTTT
many	TRBJ2-1	TRBV5-5	-	CASSHPTYNEQFF	TGTGCCAGCAGCCACCCTACCTACAATGAGCAGTTCTTC
many	TRBJ2-3	TRBV3-1	TRBD2	CASSPHPWVAGPRITQYF	TGTGCCAGCAGCCCCCACCCGTGGGTAGCGGGTCCAAGAATAACGCAGTATTTT
-	TRBJ2-1	TRBV5-1	-	CASSLTSGSSEQFF	TGCGCCAGCAGCTTGACGTCGGGATCGAGTGAGCAGTTCTTC
few	TRBJ2-5	TRBV12-3/TRBV12-4	TRBD2	CASSFSLTGGETQYF	TGTGCCAGCAGTTTTTCCCTCACGGGGGGGGAGACCCAGTACTTC
-	TRBJ2-3	TRBV20-1	TRBD2	CSALTPRLAGEGTQYF	TGCAGTGCTTTGACCCCCCGACTAGCGGGAGAGGGTACGCAGTATTTT
-	TRBJ1-2	TRBV7-8	-	CASSLAQTYGYTF	TGTGCCAGCAGCTTAGCCCAGACCTATGGCTACACCTTC